The 23 T cell receptor beta chains below were found in one sample sequenced in a study of OX40 agonist ivuxolimab in advanced cancers. Sequencing was performed with immunoSEQ multiplex PCR; in TCRdb, only in-frame clones are kept and a portion is missing. The sample holds about 69,000 clones; more than 85% are singletons and the top ten take less than 0.3%. This sample comprised CD4+ or CD8+ T cells sorted from blood, obtained in a trial of the OX40 agonist ivuxolimab. All receptors come from an adult with an advanced solid tumor such as melanoma, head and neck, liver or kidney cancer.

The V call is TRBV28, the J call TRBJ2-7; 9 bases match TRBD1. The ends lost 6 bases at V and 1 base at J; junction bases unmatched: 7. The CDR3 contains 15 residues. From germline, CDR1 is MDHEN and CDR2 SYDVKM. The CDR3 nucleotides are TGTGCCAGCAGGTCCCACGGGACAGGGTCCTACGAGCAGTACTTC. As protein: CASRSHGTGSYEQYF.

The chain combines TRBV5-1 with TRBJ2-7; the match to TRBD1 covers 10 bases. Per the germline V gene, CDR1 is SGHRS and CDR2 is YFSETQ. The CDR3 spans 14 residues. The V segment lost 4 bases and the J segment 5 bases; nucleotides outside the gene matches: 6. The CDR3 loop is CASSVRDRGHEQYF. Written as DNA, the CDR3 is TGCGCCAGCAGCGTCCGGGACAGGGGTCACGAGCAGTACTTC.

The J gene is TRBJ1-5, the V gene TRBV19, with TRBD1 as a possible D gene (6 bases). The CDR3 has 16 residues. V dropped 4 bases and J dropped 6 bases, with 19 bases sitting between them. CDR1 is LNHDA and CDR2 is SQIVND in the germline V gene (reference sequence). CDR3 protein: CASSRDQGSWRQPQHF. In DNA form, the CDR3 reads TGTGCCAGTAGTAGGGACCAGGGGTCTTGGCGTCAGCCCCAGCATTTT.

This clone was detected only once. The V call is TRBV27, the J call TRBJ2-6; maybe TRBD1 (6 bases). Germline V gene lookup returns CDR1 MNHEY and CDR2 SMNVEV (reference sequence). V lost 5 bases and J 2 bases, leaving 13 bases between the germline ends. This CDR3 has 16 residues. As DNA, the CDR3 is TGTGCCAGCAGTCCCCTCTACAGGGCTGGGGCCAACGTCCTGACTTTC. Translated: CASSPLYRAGANVLTF.

V is TRBV28 and J is TRBJ2-5, with 7 bases lining up with TRBD1. Germline loops: CDR1 MDHEN, CDR2 SYDVKM. Unmatched junction bases numbered 8, after V lost 2 bases and J lost 5 bases. The CDR3 contains 15 residues. The CDR3 loop is CASSLQQGLGETQYF. The DNA of the CDR3 is TGTGCCAGCAGTTTACAACAGGGGCTCGGGGAGACCCAGTACTTC.

The CDR3, as DNA: TGCGCCAGCAGCCTGGGTGACCGCTACAATGAGCAGTTCTTC. Amino acid sequence: CASSLGDRYNEQFF. The chain uses TRBV5-1 and TRBJ2-1, with D hard to call. CDR1 SGHRS and CDR2 YFSETQ come from the germline V gene. Trimming shortened V by 4 bases and J by 3 bases, and 11 bases separated the two germline ends. This CDR3 comprises 14 residues.

The chain couples TRBV7-9 to TRBJ2-3, with 7 bases identical to TRBD1. The junction had 10 bases not matched to a gene; V was cut back by 5 bases and J by 2 bases. The CDR3 runs to 16 residues. The germline V gene has CDR1 SEHNR and CDR2 FQNEAQ (reference sequence). The DNA for the CDR3 is TGTGCCAGCAGCCCCGGGCAGGGGGTCTTCACAGATACGCAGTATTTT. It is translated as CASSPGQGVFTDTQYF.

The chain combines TRBV28 with TRBJ1-2, with TRBD1 matching 7 bases. Germline assignment: CDR1 MDHEN and CDR2 SYDVKM. V dropped 2 bases and J dropped 2; count of bases not matched to a gene: 2. This CDR3 has 14 residues. CDR3 region: CASSLGTANYGYTF. CDR3 coding DNA: TGTGCCAGCAGTTTAGGGACAGCCAACTATGGCTACACCTTC.

The V and J genes are TRBV7-9 and TRBJ1-4; D is ambiguous. The CDR3 length is 14 residues. Germline CDR1 reads SEHNR; CDR2 reads FQNEAQ (reference sequence). V gave up 3 bases and J gave up 4 bases, with 9 bases separating them. This CDR3 is CASSFRTGNEKLFF. The CDR3 bases are TGTGCCAGCAGCTTTCGGACCGGTAATGAAAAACTGTTTTTT.

The genes are TRBV5-1 and TRBJ2-1, with D unresolved. The CDR3 contains 16 residues. The V gene lost 6 bases and the J gene lost 1 base, with 17 bases spanning the gap. Germline CDR1 reads SGHRS; CDR2 reads YFSETQ. The CDR3 nucleotides read TGCGCCAGCAATCTGGGTTTTTCTTCATCCTACAATGAGCAGTTCTTC. Translated, it gives CASNLGFSSSYNEQFF. Based on the CDR3 plus reference TRBV5-1 and TRBJ2-1, the full variable domain is KAGVTQTPRYLIKTRGQQVTLSCSPISGHRSVSWYQQTPGQGLQFLFEYFSETQRNKGNFPGRFSGRQFSNSRSEMNVSTLELGDSALYLCASNLGFSSSYNEQFFGPGTRLTVL.

The V gene is TRBV30, the J gene TRBJ1-1; D is ambiguous. V gave up 3 bases and J gave up 7 bases, with 9 bases separating them. Germline assignment: CDR1 GTSNPN and CDR2 SVGIG (reference sequence). The CDR3 spans 11 residues. CDR3 DNA sequence: TGTGCCTGGAGGGAATTCAGTGAAGCTTTCTTT. Its translation is CAWREFSEAFF.

The CDR3 region has the DNA TGTGCCAGCAGTTTAGACAGGGGCCATAATTCACCCCTCCACTTT. Protein sequence: CASSLDRGHNSPLHF. The rearrangement joins TRBV27 to TRBJ1-6; 8 bases are shared with TRBD1. The V gene end was trimmed by 2 bases and the J gene end by 5 bases; junction bases not matched to a gene: 2. There are 15 residues in the CDR3. Germline CDR1 reads MNHEY; CDR2 reads SMNVEV (reference sequence).

The V and J genes are TRBV2 and TRBJ2-7; D ambiguous. The V gene's germline CDR1 is SNHLY and CDR2 FYNNEI. Between the trimmed V and J ends, which lost 9 bases and 0 bases, there was a span of 15 bases. The CDR3 contains 14 residues. The CDR3 reads CASHDSSSSYEQYF. In DNA form, the CDR3 reads TGTGCCAGTCATGATAGCTCGAGCTCCTACGAGCAGTACTTC.

V is TRBV2 and J is TRBJ2-7; possibly TRBD1 for D (5 bases). CDR3 length: 13 residues. Trimming removed 5 bases at V and 2 bases at J, with 10 bases between. CDR1 is SNHLY, CDR2 FYNNEI, per germline. CDR3 region: CASSLTETYEQYF. Written as DNA, the CDR3 is TGTGCCAGCAGTTTGACAGAGACCTACGAGCAGTACTTC.

The rearrangement links TRBV15 to TRBJ1-5, with D possibly TRBD1 on 6 matching bases. The CDR3 runs to 13 residues. Germline V gives CDR1 LNHNV, CDR2 YYDKDF (reference sequence). V lost 2 bases to trimming and J lost 7 bases, with 9 bases between them. CDR3 in DNA: TGTGCCACCAGCAGATATAGGGGGCAGCCCCAGCATTTT. Encoded protein: CATSRYRGQPQHF. The full variable domain, completed using reference TRBV15 and TRBJ1-5, is DAMVIQNPRYQVTQFGKPVTLSCSQTLNHNVMYWYQQKSSQAPKLLFHYYDKDFNNEADTPDNFQSRRPNTSFCFLDIRSPGLGDTAMYLCATSRYRGQPQHFGDGTRLSIL.

The chain couples TRBV2 to TRBJ2-2; possible D gene TRBD2, 5 bases. This CDR3 has 14 residues. Germline values: CDR1 SNHLY, CDR2 FYNNEI. Between the trimmed V and J ends, which lost 4 bases and 4 bases, there was a span of 10 bases. The CDR3 sequence is CASSGILATGELFF. CDR3 bases: TGTGCCAGCAGTGGGATTCTAGCCACCGGGGAGCTGTTTTTT.

The CDR3 nucleotides are TGCGCCAGCAGCCAAGTGGGGAAGGGATCCTACAATGAGCAGTTCTTC. Protein product: CASSQVGKGSYNEQFF. The chain has TRBV4-1 and TRBJ2-1; D is unclear. The CDR3 is 16 residues long. Germline assignment: CDR1 MGHRA and CDR2 YSYEKL. Trimming pared 1 base from V and 1 base from J, leaving 11 bases between.

CDR3 DNA: TGTGCCAGCAGTTACAATCTAGCGGTGATTAACTACGAGCAGTACTTC. Its protein is CASSYNLAVINYEQYF. The chain is built from TRBV6-5 and TRBJ2-7, with TRBD2 identical over 7 bases. After removal of 2 bases from V and 3 bases from J, the junction contained 10 bases not matched to a gene. Germline loops: CDR1 MNHEY, CDR2 SVGAGI. The CDR3 has 16 residues.

The rearrangement uses TRBV7-9 and TRBJ1-1, with D unclear. This CDR3 spans 14 amino acids. V was pared by 8 bases and J by 0 bases, with 13 bases between. The germline gives CDR1 SEHNR, CDR2 FQNEAQ (reference sequence). Written as DNA, the CDR3 is TGTGCCAGCGGCGAACGGGCCTTGAACACTGAAGCTTTCTTT. Translated: CASGERALNTEAFF.

The genes are TRBV14 and TRBJ2-1, with 7 bases aligning to TRBD2. V dropped 5 bases and J dropped 4; count of bases not matched to a gene: 8. The CDR3 loop spans 15 amino acids. CDR1 and CDR2 from the germline V gene are SGHDN and FVKESK. CDR3 region: CASSSRDYLYNEQFF. In nucleotides, the CDR3 is TGTGCCAGCAGCTCCCGGGACTACCTTTACAATGAGCAGTTCTTC.

In DNA, the CDR3 is TGTGCCAGCAGCTTAGGGGTTGGGGAGACCCAGTACTTC. Protein sequence: CASSLGVGETQYF. V is TRBV7-2 and J is TRBJ2-5; D unclear. With 1 base removed from V and 5 bases from J, the gap between germline ends came to 8 bases. The CDR3 extends over 13 amino acids. In germline, CDR1 is SGHTA, CDR2 FQGNSA.

The chain is built from TRBV2 and TRBJ2-1, with TRBD1 identical over 7 bases. Unmatched junction bases numbered 7, after V lost 7 bases and J lost 7 bases. Germline V gives CDR1 SNHLY, CDR2 FYNNEI. CDR3 length equals 13 residues. CDR3 coding DNA: TGTGCCAGCAACGACAGGGAGAAAAATGAGCAGTTCTTC. Its translation: CASNDREKNEQFF.

This rearrangement joins TRBV5-1 to TRBJ2-1, with D possibly being TRBD2 (6 bases). This CDR3 has 14 residues. Trimming pared 4 bases from V and 6 bases from J, leaving 14 bases between. From germline, CDR1 is SGHRS and CDR2 YFSETQ. CDR3 nucleotides: TGCGCCAGCAGCCGCGGGATTTCCCCCAATGAGCAGTTCTTC. As protein: CASSRGISPNEQFF.